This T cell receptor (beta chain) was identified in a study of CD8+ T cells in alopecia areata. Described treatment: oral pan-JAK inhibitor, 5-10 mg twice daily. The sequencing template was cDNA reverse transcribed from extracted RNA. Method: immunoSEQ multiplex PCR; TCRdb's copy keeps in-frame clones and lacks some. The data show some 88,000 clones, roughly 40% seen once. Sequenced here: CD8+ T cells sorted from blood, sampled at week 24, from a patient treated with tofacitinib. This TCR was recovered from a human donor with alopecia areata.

In nucleotides, the CDR3 is TGTGCCAGCAGTGACGGAAGACTAGCGGGAGGGCTGAATGAGCAGTTCTTC. It yields the protein CASSDGRLAGGLNEQFF. The chain couples TRBV6-4 to TRBJ2-1, with 14 bases that match TRBD2. The CDR3 has 17 amino acids. Germline V gene lookup returns CDR1 MRHNA and CDR2 SNTAGT. Trimming took 2 bases from V and 7 from J; bases not matched to a gene: 7.